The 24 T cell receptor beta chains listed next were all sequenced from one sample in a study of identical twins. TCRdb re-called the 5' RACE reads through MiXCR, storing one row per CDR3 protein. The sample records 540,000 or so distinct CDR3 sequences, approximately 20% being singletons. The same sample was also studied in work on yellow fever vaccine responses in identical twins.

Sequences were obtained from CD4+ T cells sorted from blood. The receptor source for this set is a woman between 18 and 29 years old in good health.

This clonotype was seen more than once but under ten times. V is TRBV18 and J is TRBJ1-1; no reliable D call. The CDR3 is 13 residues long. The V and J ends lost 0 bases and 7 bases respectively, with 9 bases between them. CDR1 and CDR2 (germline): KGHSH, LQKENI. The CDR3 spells CASSPPGDFEAFF. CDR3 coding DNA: TGTGCCAGCTCACCACCTGGAGACTTTGAAGCTTTCTTT.

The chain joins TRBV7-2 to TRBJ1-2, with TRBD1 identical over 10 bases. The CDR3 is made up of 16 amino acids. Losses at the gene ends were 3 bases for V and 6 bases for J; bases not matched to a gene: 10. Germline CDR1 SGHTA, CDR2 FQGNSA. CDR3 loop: CASSLGFRDRGDGYTF. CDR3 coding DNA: TGTGCCAGCAGCTTGGGATTCCGGGACAGGGGCGATGGCTACACCTTC.

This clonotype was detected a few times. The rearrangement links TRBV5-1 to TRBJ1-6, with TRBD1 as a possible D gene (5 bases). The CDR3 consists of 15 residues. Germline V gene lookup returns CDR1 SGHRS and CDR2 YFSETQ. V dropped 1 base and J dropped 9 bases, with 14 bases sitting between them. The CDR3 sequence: CASSLLGPGGSPLHF. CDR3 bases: TGCGCCAGCAGCTTGTTGGGGCCTGGGGGTTCACCCCTCCACTTT.

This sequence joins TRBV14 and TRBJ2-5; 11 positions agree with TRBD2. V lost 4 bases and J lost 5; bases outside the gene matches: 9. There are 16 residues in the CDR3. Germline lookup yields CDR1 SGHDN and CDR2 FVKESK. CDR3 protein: CASSPLLAGGPETQYF. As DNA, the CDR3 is TGTGCCAGCAGCCCCCTTTTAGCGGGAGGGCCGGAGACCCAGTACTTC.

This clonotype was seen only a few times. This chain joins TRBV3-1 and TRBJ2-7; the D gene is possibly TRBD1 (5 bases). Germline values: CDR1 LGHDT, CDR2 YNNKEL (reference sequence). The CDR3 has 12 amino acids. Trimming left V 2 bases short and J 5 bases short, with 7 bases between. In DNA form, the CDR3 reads TGTGCCAGCAGCCAAAGCAGGGACGAGCAGTACTTC. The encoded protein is CASSQSRDEQYF.

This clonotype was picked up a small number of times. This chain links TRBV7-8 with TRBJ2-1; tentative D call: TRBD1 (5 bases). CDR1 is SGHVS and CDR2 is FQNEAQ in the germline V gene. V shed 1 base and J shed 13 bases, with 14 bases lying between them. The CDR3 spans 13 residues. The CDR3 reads CASSLEARQFQFF. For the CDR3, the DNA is TGTGCCAGCAGCTTAGAGGCCAGACAGTTTCAGTTCTTC.

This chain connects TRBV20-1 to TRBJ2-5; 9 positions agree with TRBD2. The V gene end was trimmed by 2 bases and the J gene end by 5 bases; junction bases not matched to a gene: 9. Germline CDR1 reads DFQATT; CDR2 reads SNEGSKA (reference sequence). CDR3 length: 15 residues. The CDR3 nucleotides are TGCAGTGCTAGAAAGACTAGCGGTCGCCAGGAGACCCAGTACTTC. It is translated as CSARKTSGRQETQYF.

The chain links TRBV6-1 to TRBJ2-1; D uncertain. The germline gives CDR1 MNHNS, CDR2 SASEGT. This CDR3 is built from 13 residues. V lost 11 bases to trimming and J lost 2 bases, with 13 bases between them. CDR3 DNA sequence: TGTGCCTCAATGTCCTCCCCCTACAATGAGCAGTTCTTC. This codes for CASMSSPYNEQFF.

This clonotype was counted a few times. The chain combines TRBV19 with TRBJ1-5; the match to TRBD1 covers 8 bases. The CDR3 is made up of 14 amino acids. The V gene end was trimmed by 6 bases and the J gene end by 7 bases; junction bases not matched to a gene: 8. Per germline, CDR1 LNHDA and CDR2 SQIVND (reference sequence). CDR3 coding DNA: TGTGCCAGTAGCAGGACAGGGAATGAGCAGCCCCAGCATTTT. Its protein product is CASSRTGNEQPQHF.

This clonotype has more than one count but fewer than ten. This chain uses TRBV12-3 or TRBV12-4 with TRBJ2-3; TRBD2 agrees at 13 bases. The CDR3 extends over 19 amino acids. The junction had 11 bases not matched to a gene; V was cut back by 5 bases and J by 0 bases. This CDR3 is CASSPTRPGLAGSTDTQYF. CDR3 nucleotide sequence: TGTGCCAGCAGTCCTACTCGGCCGGGACTAGCGGGAAGCACAGATACGCAGTATTTT.

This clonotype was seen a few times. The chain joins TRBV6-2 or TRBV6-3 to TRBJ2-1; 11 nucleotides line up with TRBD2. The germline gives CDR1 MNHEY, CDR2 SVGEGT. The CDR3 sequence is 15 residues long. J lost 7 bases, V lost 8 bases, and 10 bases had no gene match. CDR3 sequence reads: CASLKLVAGGNEQFF. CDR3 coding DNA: TGTGCCAGCCTAAAATTGGTAGCGGGGGGGAATGAGCAGTTCTTC.

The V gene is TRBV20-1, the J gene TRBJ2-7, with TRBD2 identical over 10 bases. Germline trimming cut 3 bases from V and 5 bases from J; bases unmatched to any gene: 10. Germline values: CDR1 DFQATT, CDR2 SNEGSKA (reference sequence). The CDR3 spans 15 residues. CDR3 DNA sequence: TGCAGTGCTAGGGGGAAGGGGACTAGCGACCACGAGCAGTACGTC. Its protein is CSARGKGTSDHEQYV.

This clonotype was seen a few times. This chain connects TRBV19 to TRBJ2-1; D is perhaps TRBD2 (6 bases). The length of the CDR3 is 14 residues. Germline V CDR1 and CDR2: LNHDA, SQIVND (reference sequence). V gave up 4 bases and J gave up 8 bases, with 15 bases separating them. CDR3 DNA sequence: TGTGCCAGTAGTAACAGCGGAGGGATTCATGAGCAGTTCTTC. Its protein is CASSNSGGIHEQFF. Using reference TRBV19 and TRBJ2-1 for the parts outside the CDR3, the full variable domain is DGGITQSPKYLFRKEGQNVTLSCEQNLNHDAMYWYRQDPGQGLRLIYYSQIVNDFQKGDIAEGYSVSREKKESFPLTVTSAQKNPTAFYLCASSNSGGIHEQFFGPGTRLTVL.

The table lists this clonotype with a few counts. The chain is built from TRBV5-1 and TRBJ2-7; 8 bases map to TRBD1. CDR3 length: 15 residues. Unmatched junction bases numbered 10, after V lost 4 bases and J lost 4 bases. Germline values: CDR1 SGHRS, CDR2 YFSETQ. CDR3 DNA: TGCGCCAGCAGCCCGAGAACCGACAGGGGTTACGAGCAGTACTTC. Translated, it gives CASSPRTDRGYEQYF.

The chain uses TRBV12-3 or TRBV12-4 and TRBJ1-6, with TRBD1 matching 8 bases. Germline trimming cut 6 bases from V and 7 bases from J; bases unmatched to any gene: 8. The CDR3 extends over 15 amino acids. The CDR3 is CASSGRTGMNSPLHF. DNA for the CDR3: TGTGCCAGCAGCGGCCGGACAGGGATGAATTCACCCCTCCACTTT.

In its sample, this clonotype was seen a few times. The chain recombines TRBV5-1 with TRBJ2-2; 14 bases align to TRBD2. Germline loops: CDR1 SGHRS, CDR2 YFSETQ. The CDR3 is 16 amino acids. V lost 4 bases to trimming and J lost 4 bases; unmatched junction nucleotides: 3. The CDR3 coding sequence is TGCGCCAGCAGCGGGACTAGCGGGGGAGCCACCGGGGAGCTGTTTTTT. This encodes CASSGTSGGATGELFF. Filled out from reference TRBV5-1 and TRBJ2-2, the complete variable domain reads KAGVTQTPRYLIKTRGQQVTLSCSPISGHRSVSWYQQTPGQGLQFLFEYFSETQRNKGNFPGRFSGRQFSNSRSEMNVSTLELGDSALYLCASSGTSGGATGELFFGEGSRLTVL.

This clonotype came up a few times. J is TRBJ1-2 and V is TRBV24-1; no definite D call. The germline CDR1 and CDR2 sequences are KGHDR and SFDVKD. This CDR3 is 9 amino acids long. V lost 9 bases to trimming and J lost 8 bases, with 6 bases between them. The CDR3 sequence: CATPPGYTF. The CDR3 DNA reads TGTGCCACCCCCCCGGGCTACACCTTC.

The CDR3 DNA sequence: TGCAGCGCCGCATCAGGGGGAAAAGCGTCCGAGCAGTACTTC. As protein: CSAASGGKASEQYF. The genes are TRBV29-1 and TRBJ2-7; 7 positions agree with TRBD1. Germline trimming cut 7 bases from V and 6 bases from J; bases unmatched to any gene: 15. Looked up from germline, CDR1 is SQVTM and CDR2 is ANQGSEA. The length of the CDR3 is 14 residues.

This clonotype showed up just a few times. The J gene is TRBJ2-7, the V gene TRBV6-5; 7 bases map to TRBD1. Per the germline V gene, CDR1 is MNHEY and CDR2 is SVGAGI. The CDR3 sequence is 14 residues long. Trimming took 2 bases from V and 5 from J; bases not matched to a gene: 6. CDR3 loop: CASSYTPGTDEQYF. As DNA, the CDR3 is TGTGCCAGCAGTTACACGCCCGGGACAGACGAGCAGTACTTC.

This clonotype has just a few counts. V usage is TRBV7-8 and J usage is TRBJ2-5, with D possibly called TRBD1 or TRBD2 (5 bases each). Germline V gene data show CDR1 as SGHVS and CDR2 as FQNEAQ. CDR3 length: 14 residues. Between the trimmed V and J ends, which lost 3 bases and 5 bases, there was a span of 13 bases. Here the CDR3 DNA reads TGTGCCAGCAGCTTCCCATCGGGGCTGGAGACCCAGTACTTC. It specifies CASSFPSGLETQYF.

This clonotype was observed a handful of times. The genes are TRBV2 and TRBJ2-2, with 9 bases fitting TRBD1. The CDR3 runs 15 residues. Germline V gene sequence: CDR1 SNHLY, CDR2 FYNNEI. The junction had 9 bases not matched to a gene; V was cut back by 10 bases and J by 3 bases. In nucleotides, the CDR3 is TGTGCCACATCCCCAAGGACAGGGGACACCGGGGAGCTGTTTTTT. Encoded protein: CATSPRTGDTGELFF.

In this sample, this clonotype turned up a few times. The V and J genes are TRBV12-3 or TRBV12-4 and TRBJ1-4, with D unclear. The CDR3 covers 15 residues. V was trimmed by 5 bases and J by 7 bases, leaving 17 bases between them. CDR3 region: CASSDAWTAGEKLFF. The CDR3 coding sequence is TGTGCCAGCAGTGACGCTTGGACTGCAGGTGAAAAACTGTTTTTT.

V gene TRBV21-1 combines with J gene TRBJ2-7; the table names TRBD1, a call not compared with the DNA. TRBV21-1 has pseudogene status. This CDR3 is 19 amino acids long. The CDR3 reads CASSPGQGAKKTPAYEQYF. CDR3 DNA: TGTGCCAGCAGTCCCGGACAGGGGGCGAAGAAAACGCCAGCCTACGAGCAGTACTTC.

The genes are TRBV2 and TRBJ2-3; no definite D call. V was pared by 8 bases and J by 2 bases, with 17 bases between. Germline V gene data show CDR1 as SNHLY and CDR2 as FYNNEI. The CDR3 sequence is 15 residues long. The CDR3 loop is CASRPVPSLTDTQYF. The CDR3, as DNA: TGTGCCAGCCGACCTGTACCGAGTCTCACAGATACGCAGTATTTT.